The rows below give T cell receptor beta chains drawn from one sample of a study of CD8 T cells in Susac syndrome. Via MiXCR, TCRdb re-called the immunoSEQ multiplex PCR reads, giving one row per CDR3 protein. Of 71,000 or so distinct CDR3 sequences listed, roughly 93% are singletons. Sequencing used CD4+ T cells from PBMCs. These TCRs come from a human donor with Susac syndrome. The CDR3 runs from the conserved cysteine through the conserved F or W. The D gene is left open where the match is weak. Clone size is stated in some rows and not others, as once, few, many or a class when expanded.

J: TRBJ1-5
size: -
D: TRBD1
V: TRBV20-1
DNA: TGCAGTGCTCGACAGGGGAATCAGCCCCAGCATTTT
CDR3: CSARQGNQPQHF

J: TRBJ1-6
size: -
D: -
V: TRBV9
DNA: TGTGCCAGCAGCGTAGGGGAAGCCTATAATTCACCCCTCCACTTT
CDR3: CASSVGEAYNSPLHF

J: TRBJ2-3
size: -
D: -
V: TRBV6-1
DNA: TGTGCCAGCAGTGCCCTTTTTACCAGCACAGATACGCAGTATTTT
CDR3: CASSALFTSTDTQYF

J: TRBJ1-1
size: -
D: -
V: TRBV20-1
DNA: TGCAGTGCTAGAGATCCAGTGAACACTGAAGCTTTCTTT
CDR3: CSARDPVNTEAFF

J: TRBJ2-3
size: -
D: -
V: TRBV28
DNA: TGTGCCAGCAGCTCCCCTTTCTCGACAGTTAGCACAGATACGCAGTATTTT
CDR3: CASSSPFSTVSTDTQYF

J: TRBJ2-5
size: once
D: -
V: TRBV7-2
DNA: TGTGCCAGCAGCTTAATGGGCAGGGTCGGAGAGACCCAGTACTTC
CDR3: CASSLMGRVGETQYF

J: TRBJ1-5
size: once
D: -
V: TRBV28
DNA: TGTGCCAGCAGTTCCCATCGTCTTCGGCGGGACAATCAGCCCCAGCATTTT
CDR3: CASSSHRLRRDNQPQHF

J: TRBJ1-4
size: -
D: -
V: TRBV7-2
DNA: TGTGCCAGCAGCTCAGAATCAACGCCTGATGAAAAACTGTTTTTT
CDR3: CASSSESTPDEKLFF

J: TRBJ2-7
size: -
D: TRBD1
V: TRBV10-3
DNA: TGTGCCATCAGGCGGACAGGGCTTGGGTCCTACGAGCAGTACTTC
CDR3: CAIRRTGLGSYEQYF

J: TRBJ2-1
size: -
D: -
V: TRBV7-2
DNA: TGTGCCAGCAGCTCTGAACAGGGTAATGAGCAGTTCTTC
CDR3: CASSSEQGNEQFF

J: TRBJ2-7
size: -
D: TRBD1
V: TRBV12-3/TRBV12-4
DNA: TGTGCCAGCAGTTTAGTTCAGGGGGCAGCCGAGCAGTACTTC
CDR3: CASSLVQGAAEQYF

J: TRBJ2-2
size: -
D: -
V: TRBV6-2/TRBV6-3
DNA: TGTGCCAGCAGTTACCCTGGTGGGGTGAGCGGCACCGGGGAGCTGTTTTTT
CDR3: CASSYPGGVSGTGELFF

J: TRBJ2-5
size: -
D: TRBD1
V: TRBV6-2/TRBV6-3
DNA: TGTGCCAGCACGAGCACACACAGGGGATACCAAGAGACCCAGTACTTC
CDR3: CASTSTHRGYQETQYF

J: TRBJ2-3
size: -
D: -
V: TRBV25-1
DNA: TGTGCCAGCAGTGAAGACACTGCCGCGCATACGCAGTATTTT
CDR3: CASSEDTAAHTQYF

J: TRBJ2-5
size: -
D: -
V: TRBV14
DNA: TGTGCCAGCAGCCTATCCCTGGGGTTTCGAGAGACCCAGTACTTC
CDR3: CASSLSLGFRETQYF

J: TRBJ1-5
size: -
D: -
V: TRBV4-1
DNA: TGCGCCAGCAGCCAAGATCAGGCGTATCAGCCCCAGCATTTT
CDR3: CASSQDQAYQPQHF

J: TRBJ2-4
size: -
D: -
V: TRBV7-2
DNA: TGTGCCAGCAGCCTAATTAGAGCCCAAAAAGCCAAAAACATTCAGTACTTC
CDR3: CASSLIRAQKAKNIQYF